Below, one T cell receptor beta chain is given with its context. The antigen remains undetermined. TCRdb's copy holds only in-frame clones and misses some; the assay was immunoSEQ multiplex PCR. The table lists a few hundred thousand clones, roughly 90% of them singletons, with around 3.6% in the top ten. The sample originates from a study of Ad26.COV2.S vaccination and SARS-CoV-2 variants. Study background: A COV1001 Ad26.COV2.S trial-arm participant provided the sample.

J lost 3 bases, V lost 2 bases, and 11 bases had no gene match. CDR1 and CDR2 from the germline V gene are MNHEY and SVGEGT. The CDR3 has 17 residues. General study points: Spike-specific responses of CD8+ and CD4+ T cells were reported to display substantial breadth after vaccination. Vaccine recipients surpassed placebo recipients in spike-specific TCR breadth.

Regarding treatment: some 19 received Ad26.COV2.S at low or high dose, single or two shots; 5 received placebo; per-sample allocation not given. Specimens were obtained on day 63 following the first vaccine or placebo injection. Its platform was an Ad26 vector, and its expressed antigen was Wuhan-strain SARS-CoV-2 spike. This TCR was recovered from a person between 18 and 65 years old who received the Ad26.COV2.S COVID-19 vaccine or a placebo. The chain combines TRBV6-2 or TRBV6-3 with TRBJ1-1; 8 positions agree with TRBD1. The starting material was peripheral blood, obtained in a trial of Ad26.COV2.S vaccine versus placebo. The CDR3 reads CASSYKGRGRVYTEAFF. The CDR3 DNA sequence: TGTGCCAGCAGTTACAAGGGCAGGGGGCGCGTCTACACTGAAGCTTTCTTT.